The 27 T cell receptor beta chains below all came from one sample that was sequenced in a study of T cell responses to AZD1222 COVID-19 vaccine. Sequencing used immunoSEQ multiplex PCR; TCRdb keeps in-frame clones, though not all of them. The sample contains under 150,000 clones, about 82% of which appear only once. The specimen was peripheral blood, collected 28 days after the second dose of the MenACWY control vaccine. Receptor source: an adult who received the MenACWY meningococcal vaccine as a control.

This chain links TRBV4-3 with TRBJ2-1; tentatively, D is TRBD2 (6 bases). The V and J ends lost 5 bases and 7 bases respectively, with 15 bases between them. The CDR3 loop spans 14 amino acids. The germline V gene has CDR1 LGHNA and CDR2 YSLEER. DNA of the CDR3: TGCGCCAGCAGCTGGACTAAGTCAGGTAATGAGCAGTTCTTC. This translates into CASSWTKSGNEQFF.

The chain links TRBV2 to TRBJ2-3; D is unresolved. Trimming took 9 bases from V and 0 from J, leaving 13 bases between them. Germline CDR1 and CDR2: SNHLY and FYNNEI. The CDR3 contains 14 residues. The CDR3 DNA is TGTGCCAGTTCGACCTCTGCTAGCACAGATACGCAGTATTTT. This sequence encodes CASSTSASTDTQYF.

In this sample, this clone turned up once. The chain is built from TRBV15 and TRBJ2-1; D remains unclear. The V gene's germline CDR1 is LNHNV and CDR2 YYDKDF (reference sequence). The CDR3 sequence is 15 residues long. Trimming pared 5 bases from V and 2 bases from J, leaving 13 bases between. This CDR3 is CATSSIIGPYNEQFF. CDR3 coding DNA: TGTGCCACCAGCTCTATCATCGGCCCCTACAATGAGCAGTTCTTC.

CDR3 bases: TGTGCCAGCAGGGGACTAGCGGAATCAAATGAGCAGTTCTTC. As protein: CASRGLAESNEQFF. V is TRBV6-5 and J is TRBJ2-1; TRBD2 matches 11 bases. The trim removed 6 bases at V and 7 bases at J, leaving 5 bases unmatched. Germline V lookup: CDR1 MNHEY, CDR2 SVGAGI. The CDR3 runs 14 residues.

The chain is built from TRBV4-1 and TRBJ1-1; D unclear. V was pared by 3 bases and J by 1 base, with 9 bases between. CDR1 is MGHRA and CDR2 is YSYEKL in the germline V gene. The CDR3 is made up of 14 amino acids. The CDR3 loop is CASSQLQPNTEAFF. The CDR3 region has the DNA TGCGCCAGCAGCCAGCTACAGCCGAACACTGAAGCTTTCTTT.

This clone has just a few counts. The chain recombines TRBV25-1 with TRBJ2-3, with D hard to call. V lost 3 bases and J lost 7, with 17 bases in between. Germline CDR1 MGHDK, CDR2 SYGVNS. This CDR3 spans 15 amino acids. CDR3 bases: TGTGCCAGCAGTGACTTTTCCGCGACTGCCAATACGCAGTATTTT. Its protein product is CASSDFSATANTQYF.

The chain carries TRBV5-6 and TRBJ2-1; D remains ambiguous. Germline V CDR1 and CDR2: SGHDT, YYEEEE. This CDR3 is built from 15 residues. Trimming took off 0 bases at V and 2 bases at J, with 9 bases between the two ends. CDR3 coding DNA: TGTGCCAGCAGCTTGGGGCAGGTGGCCTACAATGAGCAGTTCTTC. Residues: CASSLGQVAYNEQFF.

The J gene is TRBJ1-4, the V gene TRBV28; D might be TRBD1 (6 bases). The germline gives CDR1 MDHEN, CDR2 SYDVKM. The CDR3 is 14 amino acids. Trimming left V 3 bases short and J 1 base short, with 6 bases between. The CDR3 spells CASSLTGTNEKLFF. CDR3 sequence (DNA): TGTGCCAGCAGTTTGACAGGAACTAATGAAAAACTGTTTTTT.

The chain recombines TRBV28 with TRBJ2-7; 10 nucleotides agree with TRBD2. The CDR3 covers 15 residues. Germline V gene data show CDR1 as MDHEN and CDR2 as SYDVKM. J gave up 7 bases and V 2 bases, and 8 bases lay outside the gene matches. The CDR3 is CASSLGASGGGEQYV. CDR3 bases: TGTGCCAGCAGTTTAGGAGCTAGCGGGGGTGGGGAGCAGTACGTC.

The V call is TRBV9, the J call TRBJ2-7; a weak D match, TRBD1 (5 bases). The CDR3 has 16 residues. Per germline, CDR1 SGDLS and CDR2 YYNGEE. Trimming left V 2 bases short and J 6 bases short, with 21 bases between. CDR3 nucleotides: TGTGCCAGCAGCGTCCTAGACAGCCCCGGTAGGGGCGAGCAGTACTTC. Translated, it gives CASSVLDSPGRGEQYF. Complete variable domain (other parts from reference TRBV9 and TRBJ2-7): DSGVTQTPKHLITATGQRVTLRCSPRSGDLSVYWYQQSLDQGLQFLIQYYNGEERAKGNILERFSAQQFPDLHSELNLSSLELGDSALYFCASSVLDSPGRGEQYFGPGTRLTVT.

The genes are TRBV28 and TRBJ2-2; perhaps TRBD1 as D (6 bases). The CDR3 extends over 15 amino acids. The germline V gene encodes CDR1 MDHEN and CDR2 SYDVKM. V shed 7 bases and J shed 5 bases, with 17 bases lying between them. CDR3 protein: CASTSLQGRTGELFF. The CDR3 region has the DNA TGTGCCAGCACCTCGCTACAGGGTAGGACCGGGGAGCTGTTTTTT.

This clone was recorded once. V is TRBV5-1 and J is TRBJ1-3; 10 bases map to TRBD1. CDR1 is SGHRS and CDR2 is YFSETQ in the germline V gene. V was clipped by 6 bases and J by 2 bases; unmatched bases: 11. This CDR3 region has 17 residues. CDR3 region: CASTSGTGVFAGNTIYF. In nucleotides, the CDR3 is TGCGCCAGCACCTCCGGGACAGGGGTGTTTGCTGGAAACACCATATATTTT.

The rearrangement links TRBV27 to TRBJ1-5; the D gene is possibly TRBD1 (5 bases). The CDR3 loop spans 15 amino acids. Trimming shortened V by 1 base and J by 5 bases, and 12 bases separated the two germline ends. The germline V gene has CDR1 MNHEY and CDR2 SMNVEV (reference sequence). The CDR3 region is CASSLLGRGDQPQHF. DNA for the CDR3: TGTGCCAGCAGTTTATTGGGGAGGGGCGATCAGCCCCAGCATTTT.

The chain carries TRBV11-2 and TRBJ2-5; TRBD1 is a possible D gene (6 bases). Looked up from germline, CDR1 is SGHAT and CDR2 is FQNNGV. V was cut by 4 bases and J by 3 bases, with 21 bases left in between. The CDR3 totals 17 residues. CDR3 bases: TGTGCCAGCAGCTCGACGAAACTGAACAGGGAAGAAGAGACCCAGTACTTC. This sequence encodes CASSSTKLNREEETQYF.

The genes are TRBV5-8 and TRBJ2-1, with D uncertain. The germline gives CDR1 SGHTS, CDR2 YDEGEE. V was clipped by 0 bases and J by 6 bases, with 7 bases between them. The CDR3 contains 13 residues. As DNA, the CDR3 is TGTGCCAGCAGCTTGGGCCTGATCAATGAGCAGTTCTTC. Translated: CASSLGLINEQFF.

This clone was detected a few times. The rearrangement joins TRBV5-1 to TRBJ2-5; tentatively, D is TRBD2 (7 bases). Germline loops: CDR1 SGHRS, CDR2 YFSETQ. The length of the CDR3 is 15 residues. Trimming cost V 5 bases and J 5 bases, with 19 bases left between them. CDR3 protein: CASRTGGREGETQYF. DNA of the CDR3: TGCGCCAGCAGGACGGGGGGCAGGGAAGGCGAGACCCAGTACTTC.

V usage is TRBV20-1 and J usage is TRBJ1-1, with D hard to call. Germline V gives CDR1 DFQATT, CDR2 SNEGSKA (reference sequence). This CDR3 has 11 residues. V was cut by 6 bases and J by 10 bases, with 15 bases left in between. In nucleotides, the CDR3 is TGCAGTGCGGGGAAGGTGGCGGGAGCTTTCTTT. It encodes CSAGKVAGAFF.

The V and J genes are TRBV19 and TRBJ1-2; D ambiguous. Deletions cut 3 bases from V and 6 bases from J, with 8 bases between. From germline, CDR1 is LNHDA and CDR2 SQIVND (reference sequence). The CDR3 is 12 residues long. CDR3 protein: CASSIQYHGYTF. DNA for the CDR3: TGTGCCAGTAGTATCCAGTACCATGGCTACACCTTC.

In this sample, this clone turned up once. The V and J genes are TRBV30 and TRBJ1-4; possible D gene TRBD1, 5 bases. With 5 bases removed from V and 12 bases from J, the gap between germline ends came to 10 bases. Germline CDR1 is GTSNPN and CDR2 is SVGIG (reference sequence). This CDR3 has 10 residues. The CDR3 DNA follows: TGTGCCTGGGAGAAGACAGAACTGTTTTTT. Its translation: CAWEKTELFF.

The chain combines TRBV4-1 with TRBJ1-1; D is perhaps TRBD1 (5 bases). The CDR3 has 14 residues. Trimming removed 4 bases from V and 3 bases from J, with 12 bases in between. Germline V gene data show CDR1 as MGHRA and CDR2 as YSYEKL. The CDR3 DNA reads TGCGCCAGCAGCCGGGGCGGGGTGTACACTGAAGCTTTCTTT. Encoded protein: CASSRGGVYTEAFF.

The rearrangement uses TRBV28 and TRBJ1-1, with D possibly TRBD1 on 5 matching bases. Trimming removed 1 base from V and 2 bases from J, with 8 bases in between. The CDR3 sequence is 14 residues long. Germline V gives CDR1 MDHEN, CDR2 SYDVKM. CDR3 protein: CASSLLGENTEAFF. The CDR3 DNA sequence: TGTGCCAGCAGTTTATTAGGGGAAAACACTGAAGCTTTCTTT. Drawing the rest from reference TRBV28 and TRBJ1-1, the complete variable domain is DVKVTQSSRYLVKRTGEKVFLECVQDMDHENMFWYRQDPGLGLRLIYFSYDVKMKEKGDIPEGYSVSREKKERFSLILESASTNQTSMYLCASSLLGENTEAFFGQGTRLTVV.

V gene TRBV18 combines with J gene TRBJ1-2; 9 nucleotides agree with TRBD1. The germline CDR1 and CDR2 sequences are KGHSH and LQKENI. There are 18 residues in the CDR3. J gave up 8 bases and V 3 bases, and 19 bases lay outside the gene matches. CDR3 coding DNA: TGTGCCAGCTCACCTCTTAGCCTGAGGGGGACAGGGTTCTTGGGCTACACCTTC. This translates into CASSPLSLRGTGFLGYTF.

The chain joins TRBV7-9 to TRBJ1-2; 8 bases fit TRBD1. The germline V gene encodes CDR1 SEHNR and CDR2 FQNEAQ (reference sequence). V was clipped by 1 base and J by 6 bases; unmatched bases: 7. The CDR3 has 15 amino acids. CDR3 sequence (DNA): TGTGCCAGCAGCTTAGACCCTAGACAGGGGAATGGCTACACCTTC. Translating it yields CASSLDPRQGNGYTF.

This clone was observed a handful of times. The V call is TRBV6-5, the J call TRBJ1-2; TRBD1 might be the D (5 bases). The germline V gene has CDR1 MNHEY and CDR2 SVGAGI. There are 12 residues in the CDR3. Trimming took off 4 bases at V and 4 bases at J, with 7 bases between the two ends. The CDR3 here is CASSSGLYGYTF. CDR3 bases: TGTGCCAGCAGTTCGGGGCTCTATGGCTACACCTTC.

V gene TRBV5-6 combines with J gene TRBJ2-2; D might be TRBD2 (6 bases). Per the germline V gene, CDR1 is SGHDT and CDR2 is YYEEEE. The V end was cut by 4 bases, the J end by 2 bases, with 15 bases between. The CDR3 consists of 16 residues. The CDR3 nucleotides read TGTGCCAGCAGCCTCGCTAGCGTTTTTAACACCGGGGAGCTGTTTTTT. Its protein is CASSLASVFNTGELFF.

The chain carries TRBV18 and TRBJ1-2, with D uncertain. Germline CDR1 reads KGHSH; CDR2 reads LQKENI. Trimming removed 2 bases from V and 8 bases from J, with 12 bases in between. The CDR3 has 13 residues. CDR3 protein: CASSPEPTRGYTF. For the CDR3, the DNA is TGTGCCAGCTCACCAGAGCCAACCAGGGGCTACACCTTC.

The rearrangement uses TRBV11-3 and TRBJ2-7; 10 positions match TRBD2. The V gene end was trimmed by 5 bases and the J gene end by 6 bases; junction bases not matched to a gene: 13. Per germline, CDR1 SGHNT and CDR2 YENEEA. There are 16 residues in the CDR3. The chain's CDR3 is CASSLPAVAGGGEQYF. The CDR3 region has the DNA TGTGCCAGCAGCCTCCCGGCGGTAGCGGGAGGAGGCGAGCAGTACTTC. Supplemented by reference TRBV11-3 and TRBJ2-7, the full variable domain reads EAGVVQSPRYKIIEKKQPVAFWCNPISGHNTLYWYLQNLGQGPELLIRYENEEAVDDSQLPKDRFSAERLKGVDSTLKIQPAELGDSAVYLCASSLPAVAGGGEQYFGPGTRLTVT.